What follows are 23 T cell receptor beta chains derived from one specimen sequenced in a study of OX40 agonist ivuxolimab in advanced cancers. Method: immunoSEQ multiplex PCR; TCRdb's copy keeps in-frame clones and lacks some. The sample lists more than 55,000 clones, 82% seen once, with about 3.8% in the top ten. This material consisted of CD4+ or CD8+ T cells sorted from blood, taken in a trial of the OX40 agonist ivuxolimab. The receptors derive from an adult with an advanced solid tumor such as melanoma, head and neck, liver or kidney cancer.

Turning to this clone: Sequence at one end of the junction differs from germline and may be a read error. The V call is TRBV5-3, the J call TRBJ1-3, with a weak D call TRBD1 (5 bases). TRBV5-3 belongs to the ORF category, with a function that is uncertain. This CDR3 contains 15 residues. The CDR3 coding sequence is TGTGCCAGCAGCTTGGGCCAGGGAGCTGGAAACACCATATATTTT. Translated: CASSLGQGAGNTIYF.

The V gene is TRBV19, the J gene TRBJ2-5, with 10 bases lining up with TRBD1. From germline, CDR1 is LNHDA and CDR2 SQIVND (reference sequence). This CDR3 is 17 amino acids long. V lost 6 bases and J lost 5; bases outside the gene matches: 15. The CDR3 region is CASRAGTGAGGGETQYF. The CDR3 DNA is TGTGCCAGTAGGGCCGGGACAGGGGCCGGTGGTGGCGAGACCCAGTACTTC. The full variable domain, in which reference TRBV19 and TRBJ2-5 provide the parts outside the CDR3, is DGGITQSPKYLFRKEGQNVTLSCEQNLNHDAMYWYRQDPGQGLRLIYYSQIVNDFQKGDIAEGYSVSREKKESFPLTVTSAQKNPTAFYLCASRAGTGAGGGETQYFGPGTRLLVL.

The chain is built from TRBV19 and TRBJ2-2; no firm D call. CDR1 is LNHDA, CDR2 SQIVND, per germline (reference sequence). The CDR3 contains 13 residues. V lost 1 base and J 7 bases, leaving 7 bases between the germline ends. DNA for the CDR3: TGTGCCAGTAGTATAGGTTTTCACGGGGAGCTGTTTTTT. Protein sequence: CASSIGFHGELFF.

V usage is TRBV7-6 and J usage is TRBJ2-1; a weak D match, TRBD2 (7 bases). The ends were cut back, 0 bases at V and 10 bases at J, with 16 bases in the middle. The CDR3 extends over 15 amino acids. CDR1 and CDR2 (germline): SGHVS, FNYEAQ. The CDR3 region has the DNA TGTGCCAGCAGCTTAGCCAGCAAAGGGGGGGGCGAGCAGTTCTTC. Encoded protein: CASSLASKGGGEQFF. The variable domain in full, completed from reference TRBV7-6 and TRBJ2-1, reads GAGVSQSPRYKVTKRGQDVALRCDPISGHVSLYWYRQALGQGPEFLTYFNYEAQQDKSGLPNDRFSAERPEGSISTLTIQRTEQRDSAMYRCASSLASKGGGEQFFGPGTRLTVL.

This clone is categorized as medium-sized. V is TRBV30 and J is TRBJ2-6; D possibly corresponds to TRBD1 (6 bases). The CDR3 sequence is 15 residues long. Germline V gene sequence: CDR1 GTSNPN, CDR2 SVGIG (reference sequence). V gave up 8 bases and J gave up 0 bases, with 14 bases separating them. The CDR3 nucleotides are TGTGCCAGTCGTAAAGGGGGCTCTGGGGCCAACGTCCTGACTTTC. Translating gives CASRKGGSGANVLTF.

CDR3 sequence reads: CASSTQAGGNTGELFF. In nucleotides, the CDR3 is TGTGCCAGTAGTACCCAAGCGGGAGGGAACACCGGGGAGCTGTTTTTT. This chain connects TRBV19 to TRBJ2-2; 9 nucleotides agree with TRBD2. After removal of 4 bases from V and 1 base from J, the junction contained 4 bases not matched to a gene. In germline, CDR1 is LNHDA, CDR2 SQIVND (reference sequence). The CDR3 is 16 amino acids.

The CDR3 sequence is CATSRRTGTTGHEQYF. CDR3 in DNA: TGTGCCACCAGCAGACGAACGGGGACGACGGGGCACGAGCAGTACTTC. The chain has TRBV15 and TRBJ2-7; D may be TRBD1 or TRBD2 (5 bases each). Deletions cut 2 bases from V and 5 bases from J, with 19 bases between. The germline CDR1 and CDR2 sequences are LNHNV and YYDKDF (reference sequence). The CDR3 is 16 amino acids.

This clone appeared a few times. This chain joins TRBV6-6 and TRBJ2-1, with 11 bases aligning to TRBD2. The CDR3 is made up of 14 amino acids. With 5 bases clipped from V and 4 bases from J, the junction kept 1 base outside the gene matches. CDR1 is MNHNY and CDR2 is SVGAGI in the germline V gene (reference sequence). Written as DNA, the CDR3 is TGTGCCAGCAGTCGACTAGCGGGGTACAATGAGCAGTTCTTC. Translating it yields CASSRLAGYNEQFF.

This clone was observed a handful of times. Distinct nucleotide sequences in the sample also encode this CDR3. The chain links TRBV15 to TRBJ1-2; D may be TRBD1 (5 bases). The germline CDR1 and CDR2 sequences are LNHNV and YYDKDF (reference sequence). CDR3 length: 14 amino acids. Trimming removed 1 base at V and 1 base at J, with 7 bases between. The CDR3 loop is CATSRGDGNYGYTF. The CDR3 nucleotides read TGTGCCACCAGCAGAGGGGACGGTAACTATGGCTACACCTTC. Based on the CDR3 plus reference TRBV15 and TRBJ1-2, the full variable domain is DAMVIQNPRYQVTQFGKPVTLSCSQTLNHNVMYWYQQKSSQAPKLLFHYYDKDFNNEADTPDNFQSRRPNTSFCFLDIRSPGLGDTAMYLCATSRGDGNYGYTFGSGTRLTVV.

This chain uses TRBV5-8 with TRBJ1-1; D gene ambiguous. CDR1 and CDR2 from the germline V gene are SGHTS and YDEGEE. Trimming shortened V by 2 bases and J by 11 bases, and 19 bases separated the two germline ends. The CDR3 has 14 amino acids. In DNA form, the CDR3 reads TGTGCCAGCAGCTTTGGCTTTGGAGGGCGTGCGGCTTTCTTT. Translating it yields CASSFGFGGRAAFF.

The CDR3 DNA reads TGCAGCGTTGGAGAGCCTGGAAACACCATATATTTT. Residues: CSVGEPGNTIYF. The gene calls are TRBV29-1 and TRBJ1-3; D gene ambiguous. Trimming took off 4 bases at V and 2 bases at J, with 6 bases between the two ends. In germline, CDR1 is SQVTM, CDR2 ANQGSEA. The CDR3 runs to 12 residues.

This rearrangement joins TRBV7-2 to TRBJ2-2; a weak D match, TRBD1 (5 bases). Trimming removed 5 bases from V and 6 bases from J, with 10 bases in between. CDR3 size: 13 residues. The V gene's germline CDR1 is SGHTA and CDR2 FQGNSA. The CDR3 DNA follows: TGTGCCAGCAGCAAGGACACCCCCGGGGAGCTGTTTTTT. This translates into CASSKDTPGELFF. The complete variable domain, with remaining parts taken from reference TRBV7-2 and TRBJ2-2, reads GAGVSQSPSNKVTEKGKDVELRCDPISGHTALYWYRQSLGQGLEFLIYFQGNSAPDKSGLPSDRFSAERTGGSVSTLTIQRTQQEDSAVYLCASSKDTPGELFFGEGSRLTVL.

This chain joins TRBV6-5 and TRBJ1-1; D possibly corresponds to TRBD1 (6 bases). Germline assignment: CDR1 MNHEY and CDR2 SVGAGI. The CDR3 has 15 residues. V was shortened by 2 bases and J by 4 bases, with 14 bases between the two germline ends. Here the CDR3 reads CASSYRPARGTEAFF. The CDR3 nucleotides read TGTGCCAGCAGTTACAGGCCCGCCAGGGGCACTGAAGCTTTCTTT.

As concerns this clone: The junction and the germline gene differ at one end; a read error may be behind it. The rearrangement joins TRBV20-1 to TRBJ1-1, with D maybe TRBD1 (6 bases). Germline lookup yields CDR1 DFQATT and CDR2 SNEGSKA (reference sequence). This CDR3 is built from 11 residues. The CDR3 coding sequence is TGCAGTGCCAGAGGAGGGGGGGGAGCTTTCTTT. Its translation: CSARGGGGAFF.

The chain couples TRBV5-4 to TRBJ1-2; 8 bases align to TRBD1. The CDR3 totals 14 residues. In germline, CDR1 is SGHNT, CDR2 YYREEE (reference sequence). The V and J ends lost 10 bases and 8 bases, in that order; junction bases with no gene match: 16. CDR3 nucleotide sequence: TGTGCCGAGGAGAGCGGGCAGGGGGCTGAAGGCTACACCTTC. Translation gives CAEESGQGAEGYTF.

This chain links TRBV6-5 with TRBJ2-7, with 7 nucleotides matching TRBD2. Germline-derived CDR1 and CDR2 are MNHEY and SVGAGI. The CDR3 sequence is 12 residues long. The V and J ends lost 6 bases and 6 bases, in that order; junction bases with no gene match: 5. The CDR3 DNA follows: TGTGCCAGCAGCCGCTGGGGGGGCGAGCAGTACTTC. Its protein product is CASSRWGGEQYF.

This clone was observed a few times. V is TRBV13 and J is TRBJ1-2; maybe TRBD1 (5 bases). Germline values: CDR1 PRHDT, CDR2 FYEKMQ (reference sequence). This CDR3 is built from 12 residues. Between the trimmed V and J ends, which lost 7 bases and 4 bases, there was a span of 10 bases. The CDR3 sequence is CASTTDSYGYTF. In DNA form, the CDR3 reads TGTGCCAGCACCACCGACAGCTATGGCTACACCTTC.

This clone appeared a single time. The chain is built from TRBV30 and TRBJ2-7, with 9 bases fitting TRBD2. V shed 4 bases and J 7 bases; nucleotides not matched to a gene: 17. The CDR3 is 16 amino acids. Germline lookup yields CDR1 GTSNPN and CDR2 SVGIG (reference sequence). The CDR3 protein is CAWTSPRLAERGEQYF. In DNA, the CDR3 is TGTGCCTGGACCTCTCCCCGACTAGCGGAGCGAGGGGAGCAGTACTTC.

The chain carries TRBV5-1 and TRBJ2-3, with a tentative D call TRBD1 (5 bases). This CDR3 is built from 15 residues. The germline CDR1 and CDR2 sequences are SGHRS and YFSETQ. V was cut by 4 bases and J by 0 bases, with 12 bases left in between. The CDR3 DNA reads as TGCGCCAGCAGCCGGCTCGGACATAGCACAGATACGCAGTATTTT. Translated: CASSRLGHSTDTQYF.

The chain employs TRBV7-2 and TRBJ2-1; 7 nucleotides line up with TRBD2. This CDR3 comprises 16 residues. From germline, CDR1 is SGHTA and CDR2 FQGNSA. V lost 7 bases and J lost 1; bases outside the gene matches: 10. This chain's CDR3 is CASTRSGGASYNEQFF. The CDR3 nucleotides are TGTGCCAGCACCAGGTCGGGGGGTGCTTCCTACAATGAGCAGTTCTTC.

The J gene is TRBJ1-4, the V gene TRBV7-2; D not certain. CDR1 and CDR2 from the germline V gene are SGHTA and FQGNSA. V dropped 5 bases and J dropped 4 bases, with 11 bases sitting between them. The CDR3 spans 14 residues. CDR3 sequence (DNA): TGTGCCAGCAGCCAAGGGCGGGGTAATGAAAAACTGTTTTTT. Its translation is CASSQGRGNEKLFF.

This clone appeared once. The chain combines TRBV2 with TRBJ2-1; D possibly corresponds to TRBD2 (7 bases). The CDR3 loop spans 15 amino acids. With 6 bases removed from V and 0 bases from J, the gap between germline ends came to 12 bases. The germline gives CDR1 SNHLY, CDR2 FYNNEI. CDR3 sequence reads: CASRGGGSSYNEQFF. The CDR3 nucleotides read TGTGCCAGCAGGGGGGGCGGGAGCTCCTACAATGAGCAGTTCTTC.

DNA of the CDR3: TGCAGCGTCACAGGGGGCGGAGGTTTAGACACTGAAGCTTTCTTT. As protein: CSVTGGGGLDTEAFF. J is TRBJ1-1 and V is TRBV29-1; 9 nucleotides align to TRBD1. Per the germline V gene, CDR1 is SQVTM and CDR2 is ANQGSEA. J gave up 3 bases and V 6 bases, and 11 bases lay outside the gene matches. This CDR3 contains 15 residues.